This TCR beta chain was sequenced in a study of T cells in Graves' hyperthyroidism and ophthalmopathy. Study findings and constraints: It was a median approximately 6.9 months before onset that the model predicted ophthalmopathy.

With a duration under 2 months, the hyperthyroidism was newly diagnosed in patients aged 18 to 65. This clonotype has more than one count but fewer than ten. The antigen is undetermined. RNA transcripts yielded amplified TCR beta CDR3 regions. In the first-round RT-PCR of the TCR CDR3, the HTBI primer set was used. TCRdb processed the multiplex PCR reads anew with MiXCR; each CDR3 protein has one entry. The table shows 300,000 to 400,000 distinct CDR3 sequences, with approximately 15% occurring only once. Unmatched junction bases numbered 8, after V lost 7 bases and J lost 0 bases. This CDR3 contains 15 residues. Germline loops: CDR1 SQVTM, CDR2 ANQGSEA.

The receptor comes from a young woman with Graves' hyperthyroidism. The chain employs TRBV29-1 and TRBJ2-2; 7 bases align to TRBD1. Specimen: blood. DNA of the CDR3: TGCAGCGCCTTGATCGGGACAGCGAACACCGGGGAGCTGTTTTTT. It specifies CSALIGTANTGELFF.